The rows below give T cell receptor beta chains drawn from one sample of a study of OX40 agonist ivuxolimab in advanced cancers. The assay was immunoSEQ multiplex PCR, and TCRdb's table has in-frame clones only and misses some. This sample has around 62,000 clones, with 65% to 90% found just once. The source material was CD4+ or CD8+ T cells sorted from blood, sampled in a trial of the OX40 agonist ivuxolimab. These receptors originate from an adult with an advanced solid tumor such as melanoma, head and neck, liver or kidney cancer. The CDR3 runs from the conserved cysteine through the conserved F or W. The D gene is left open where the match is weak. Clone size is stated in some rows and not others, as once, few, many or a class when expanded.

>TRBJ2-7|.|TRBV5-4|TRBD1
CASSSGQGRLYEQYF
TGTGCCAGCAGCTCTGGACAGGGGAGACTCTACGAGCAGTACTTC
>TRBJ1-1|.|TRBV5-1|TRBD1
CASSLDPGDSTEAFF
TGCGCCAGCAGCTTAGATCCAGGGGACAGCACTGAAGCTTTCTTT
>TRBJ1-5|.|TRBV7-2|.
CASRPGSNRLGPQHF
TGTGCCAGCAGACCCGGGTCTAACCGATTGGGGCCCCAGCATTTT
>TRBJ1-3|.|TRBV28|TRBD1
CASIGGQGTRGNTIYF
TGTGCCAGCATAGGGGGACAGGGGACTCGTGGAAACACCATATATTTT
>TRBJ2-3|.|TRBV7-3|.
CASSLMSGVADTQYF
TGTGCCAGCAGCTTAATGTCCGGGGTGGCAGATACGCAGTATTTT
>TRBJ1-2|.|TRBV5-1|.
CASSLATGYGYTF
TGCGCCAGCAGCTTGGCCACGGGCTATGGCTACACCTTC
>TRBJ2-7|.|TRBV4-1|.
CASSQGGTNNEQYF
TGCGCCAGCAGCCAAGGGGGCACCAATAACGAGCAGTACTTC
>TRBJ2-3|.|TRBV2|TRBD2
CASSGVAGYTDTQYF
TGTGCCAGCAGTGGGGTAGCGGGGTACACAGATACGCAGTATTTT
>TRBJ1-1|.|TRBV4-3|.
CASSLGGSNTEAFF
TGCGCCAGCAGCTTGGGGGGGTCGAACACTGAAGCTTTCTTT
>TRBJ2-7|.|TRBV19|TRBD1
CASSMGAGTGFSEQYF
TGTGCCAGTAGTATGGGGGCCGGGACAGGGTTCTCCGAGCAGTACTTC
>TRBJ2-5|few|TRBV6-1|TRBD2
CASRGTSGGQETQYF
TGTGCCAGCAGGGGGACTAGCGGGGGGCAAGAGACCCAGTACTTC
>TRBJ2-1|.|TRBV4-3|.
CASSQGGSSRSYNEQFF
TGCGCCAGCAGCCAAGGTGGGAGTAGCCGCTCCTACAATGAGCAGTTCTTC
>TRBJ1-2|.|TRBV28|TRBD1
CASKTGGGNYGYTF
TGTGCCAGCAAAACAGGGGGCGGAAACTATGGCTACACCTTC
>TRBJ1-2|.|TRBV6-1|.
CASRSVDGYTF
TGTGCCAGCCGGTCCGTGGATGGCTACACCTTC
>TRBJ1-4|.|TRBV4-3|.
CASSQEGARGEKLFF
TGCGCCAGCAGCCAAGAGGGGGCCCGGGGTGAAAAACTGTTTTTT
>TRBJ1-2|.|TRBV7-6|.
CASSRGAAHLYGYTF
TGTGCCAGCAGCCGCGGGGCGGCGCATCTCTATGGCTACACCTTC
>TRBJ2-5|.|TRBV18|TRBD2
CASSLTFSSGGRRLETQYF
TGTGCCAGCTCACTCACCTTCAGTTCGGGGGGAAGACGTTTAGAGACCCAGTACTTC
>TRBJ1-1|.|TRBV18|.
CASSRNIDQNTEAFF
TGTGCCAGCTCACGGAACATCGATCAGAACACTGAAGCTTTCTTT
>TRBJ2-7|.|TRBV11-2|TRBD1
CASSPRGQGAPEQYF
TGTGCCAGCAGCCCCCGCGGACAGGGGGCACCTGAGCAGTACTTC
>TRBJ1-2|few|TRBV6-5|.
CASLPSGRPWGYTF
TGTGCCAGCCTCCCATCGGGGAGGCCTTGGGGCTACACCTTC
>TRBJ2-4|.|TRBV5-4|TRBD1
CASSLGTETKNIQYF
TGTGCCAGCAGCTTAGGGACAGAAACCAAAAACATTCAGTACTTC
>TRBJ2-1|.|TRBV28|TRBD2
CASTGTSGGQYNEQFF
TGTGCCAGCACCGGTACTAGCGGGGGGCAATACAATGAGCAGTTCTTC
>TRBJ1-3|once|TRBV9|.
CASSALRGDTIYF
TGTGCCAGCAGCGCTCTAAGGGGGGACACCATATATTTT
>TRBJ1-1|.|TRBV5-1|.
CASSWGLGGNTEAFF
TGCGCCAGCAGCTGGGGCCTGGGGGGAAACACTGAAGCTTTCTTT
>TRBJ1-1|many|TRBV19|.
CASSHGPTTKQNTEAFF
TGTGCCAGTAGTCATGGTCCCACAACTAAACAGAACACTGAAGCTTTCTTT
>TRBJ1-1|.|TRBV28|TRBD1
CASSPTGEGTEAFF
TGTGCCAGCAGTCCCACAGGGGAGGGCACTGAAGCTTTCTTT
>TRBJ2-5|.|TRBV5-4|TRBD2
CASSRAGTTEETQYF
TGTGCCAGCAGCAGGGCCGGGACTACCGAAGAGACCCAGTACTTC